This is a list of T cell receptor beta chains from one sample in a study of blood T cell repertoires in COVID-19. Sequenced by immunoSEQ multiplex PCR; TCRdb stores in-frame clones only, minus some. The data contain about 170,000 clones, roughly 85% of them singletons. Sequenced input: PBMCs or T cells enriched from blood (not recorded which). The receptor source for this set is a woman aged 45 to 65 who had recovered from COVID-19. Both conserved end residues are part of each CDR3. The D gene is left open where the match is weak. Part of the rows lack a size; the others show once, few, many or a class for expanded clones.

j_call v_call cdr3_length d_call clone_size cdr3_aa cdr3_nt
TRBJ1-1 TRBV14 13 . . CASRATSYTEAFF TGTGCCAGCAGGGCAACCTCGTACACTGAAGCTTTCTTT
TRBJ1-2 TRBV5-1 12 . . CASSLGRVGYTF TGCGCCAGCAGCTTGGGGAGGGTTGGCTACACCTTC
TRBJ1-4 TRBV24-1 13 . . CATSEGHSEKLFF TGTGCCACCAGTGAAGGACATAGTGAAAAACTGTTTTTT
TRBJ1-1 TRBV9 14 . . CASSVATGGHEAFF TGTGCCAGCAGCGTAGCTACCGGGGGGCACGAAGCTTTCTTT
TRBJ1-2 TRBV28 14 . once CASTGAAKAHGYTF TGTGCCAGCACTGGGGCCGCCAAAGCGCATGGCTACACCTTC
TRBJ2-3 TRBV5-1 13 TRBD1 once CASSFQGEDTQYF TGCGCCAGCAGCTTCCAGGGGGAAGATACGCAGTATTTT
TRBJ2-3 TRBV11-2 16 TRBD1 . CASSLHRDRVTDTQYF TGTGCCAGCAGCCTCCACCGGGACAGGGTCACAGATACGCAGTATTTT
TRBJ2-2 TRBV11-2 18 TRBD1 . CASSAFLGTGWDTGELFF TGTGCCAGCAGCGCATTCCTCGGGACAGGGTGGGACACCGGGGAGCTGTTTTTT
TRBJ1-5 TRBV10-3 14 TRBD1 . CAISAGTANQPQHF TGTGCCATCAGTGCGGGGACAGCTAATCAGCCCCAGCATTTT
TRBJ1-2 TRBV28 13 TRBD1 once CASSLTGTGGYTF TGTGCCAGCAGTCTGACAGGGACCGGGGGCTACACCTTC
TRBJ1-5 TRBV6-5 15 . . CASSYDTVKGQPQHF TGTGCCAGCAGTTACGATACGGTCAAGGGGCAGCCCCAGCATTTT
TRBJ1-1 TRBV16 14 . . CASSTRGMNTEAFF TGTGCCAGCAGCACTAGGGGGATGAACACTGAAGCTTTCTTT
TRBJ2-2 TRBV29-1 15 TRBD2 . CSVRLAGGVTGELFF TGCAGCGTCCGACTAGCGGGAGGCGTCACCGGGGAGCTGTTTTTT
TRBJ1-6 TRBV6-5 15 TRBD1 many CASSYSRTGDSPLHF TGTGCCAGCAGTTACAGTCGGACAGGGGACTCACCCCTCCACTTT
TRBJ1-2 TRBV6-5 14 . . CASSSQDLRYGYTF TGTGCCAGCAGCTCACAGGACCTAAGATATGGCTACACCTTC
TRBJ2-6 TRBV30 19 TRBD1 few CAWSRLWGQGADGANVLTF TGTGCCTGGAGTAGGTTGTGGGGACAGGGGGCTGATGGGGCCAACGTCCTGACTTTC
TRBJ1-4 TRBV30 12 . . CAGGRGGEKLFF TGTGCGGGAGGCCGGGGAGGGGAAAAACTGTTTTTT
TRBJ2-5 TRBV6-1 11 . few CASSDRETQYF TGTGCCAGCAGTGACAGGGAGACCCAGTACTTC
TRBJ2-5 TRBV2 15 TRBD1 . CASSARTGGRETQYF TGTGCCAGCAGTGCCCGGACAGGGGGCCGGGAGACCCAGTACTTC
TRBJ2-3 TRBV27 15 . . CASSQLRGGRDTQYF TGTGCCAGCAGCCAACTCAGGGGAGGGAGAGATACGCAGTATTTT
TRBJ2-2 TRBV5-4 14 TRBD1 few CASFGDRNTGELFF TGTGCCAGCTTCGGGGACAGAAACACCGGGGAGCTGTTTTTT
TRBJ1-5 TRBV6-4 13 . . CASGQLSNQPQHF TGTGCCAGCGGACAACTGAGCAATCAGCCCCAGCATTTT
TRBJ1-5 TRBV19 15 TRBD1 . CASSITGDSYQPQHF TGTGCCAGTAGTATTACGGGGGACAGTTATCAGCCCCAGCATTTT
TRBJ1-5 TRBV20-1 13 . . CSASRQMGEPQHF TGCAGTGCTAGTAGACAGATGGGTGAGCCCCAGCATTTT
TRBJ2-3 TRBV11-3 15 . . CASSEVEVGTDTQYF TGTGCCAGCAGCGAAGTAGAGGTTGGCACAGATACGCAGTATTTT
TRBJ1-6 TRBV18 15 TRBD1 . CATREGAEYNSPLHF TGTGCCACCCGAGAGGGGGCGGAATATAATTCACCCCTCCACTTT
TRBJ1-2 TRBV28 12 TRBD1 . CASETGGGGYTF TGTGCCAGTGAGACAGGGGGCGGGGGCTACACCTTC
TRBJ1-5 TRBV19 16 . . CASTTGRPGRNQPQHF TGTGCCAGCACGACAGGCCGACCGGGGCGCAATCAGCCCCAGCATTTT
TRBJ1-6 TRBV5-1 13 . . CASSLDSYSPLHF TGCGCCAGCAGCCTAGACAGTTATTCACCCCTCCACTTT
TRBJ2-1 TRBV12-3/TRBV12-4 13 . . CASSLGQYNEQFF TGTGCCAGCAGTTTAGGACAGTACAATGAGCAGTTCTTC
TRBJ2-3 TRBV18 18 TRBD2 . CASSPPSRAGARTDTQYF TGTGCCAGCTCACCACCGTCCAGAGCGGGAGCGAGGACAGATACGCAGTATTTT
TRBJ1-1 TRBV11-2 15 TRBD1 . CASSLGGSGQGLAFF TGTGCCAGCAGCTTAGGTGGGTCGGGACAGGGTTTAGCTTTCTTT
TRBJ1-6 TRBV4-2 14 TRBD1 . CASSRTGGDSPLHF TGTGCCAGCAGCCGGACAGGGGGGGATTCACCCCTCCACTTT
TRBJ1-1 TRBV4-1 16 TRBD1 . CASTTPGGVRGTEAFF TGCGCCAGCACCACCCCAGGGGGCGTAAGGGGCACTGAAGCTTTCTTT
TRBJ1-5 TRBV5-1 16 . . CASSPGTTHSNQPQHF TGCGCCAGCAGCCCCGGGACAACCCATAGCAATCAGCCCCAGCATTTT
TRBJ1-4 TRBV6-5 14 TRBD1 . CASSSKQGSEKLFF TGTGCCAGCAGTTCCAAACAGGGGAGTGAAAAACTGTTTTTT
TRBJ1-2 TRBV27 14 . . CASSLEGGVDGYTF TGTGCCAGCAGTTTGGAGGGGGGGGTTGATGGCTACACCTTC
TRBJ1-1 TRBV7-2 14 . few CASSPPVRVEEAFF TGTGCCAGCAGCCCCCCCGTTCGGGTCGAGGAAGCTTTCTTT
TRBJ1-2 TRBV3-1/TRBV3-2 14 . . CASSHEMGVRGYTF TGTGCCAGCAGCCACGAAATGGGAGTCCGTGGCTACACCTTC
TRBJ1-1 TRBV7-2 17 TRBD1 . CASSLVPQGARNTEAFF TGTGCCAGCAGCTTAGTCCCGCAGGGGGCCCGGAACACTGAAGCTTTCTTT
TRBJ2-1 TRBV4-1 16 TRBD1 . CASSQETGSTYNEQFF TGCGCCAGCAGCCAAGAGACAGGGAGTACCTACAATGAGCAGTTCTTC
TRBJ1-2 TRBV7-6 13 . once CASSFGRGYGYTF TGTGCCAGCAGCTTTGGCAGGGGTTATGGCTACACCTTC
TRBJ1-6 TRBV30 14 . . CAWSLTGSNSPLHF TGTGCCTGGAGTCTAACGGGGTCAAATTCACCCCTCCACTTT